A selection of T cell receptor beta chains follows, all from one sample in a study of cytomegalovirus exposure and HLA in healthy donors. Repertoires were generated with immunoSEQ multiplex PCR, while TCRdb's copy carries only in-frame clones and drops some. This sample has about 160,000 clones, with 65% to 85% found just once. What was sequenced was PBMCs. The receptor set was obtained from a woman between 50 and 59 years old in good health and CMV-seropositive. Both conserved end residues are part of each CDR3. A D gene is named only where the DNA matches it firmly. Only part of the rows carry a size: once, few, many, or a class if the clone is expanded.

TRBJ1-4 - TRBV19 - TGTGCCAGTAATCAGGGCAACGGTGAAAAACTGTTTTTT CASNQGNGEKLFF
TRBJ2-7 few TRBV4-2 - TGTGCCAGCAGCTTCAGGGTCTCAGAATACGAGCAGTACTTC CASSFRVSEYEQYF
TRBJ1-5 few TRBV10-3 - TGTGCCATCACCAGTGAGGGTTGGGGGGATCAGCCCCAGCATTTT CAITSEGWGDQPQHF
TRBJ1-1 - TRBV19 - TGTGCCAGTACCCTAGAGGGCGAGTACTCAGCTTTCTTT CASTLEGEYSAFF
TRBJ1-2 few TRBV10-3 - TGTGCCATCAGTCTGGACAGAAACTATGGCTACACCTTC CAISLDRNYGYTF
TRBJ2-1 - TRBV9 TRBD1 TGTGCCAGCAGCGCCTCGACAGGGGCCGTATACAATGAGCAGTTCTTC CASSASTGAVYNEQFF
TRBJ2-2 - TRBV7-2 - TGTGCCAGCAGCCACAGGGTTGGAGGAGGGGAGCTGTTTTTT CASSHRVGGGELFF
TRBJ2-7 few TRBV15 TRBD1 TGTGCCACCAGCAGTGCGCTCGGGACAGGGGTCGAGCAGTACTTC CATSSALGTGVEQYF
TRBJ2-1 - TRBV6-6 - TGTGCCAGCAGTTACAGGGGCCATGAGCAGTTCTTC CASSYRGHEQFF
TRBJ2-2 - TRBV5-1 - TGCGCCAGCAGCTTGTTAGGGGAGGCGCGCGGGGAGCTGTTTTTT CASSLLGEARGELFF
TRBJ1-3 - TRBV19 - TGTGCCAGTAAACAGGGCCCACTCTCTGGAAACACCATATATTTT CASKQGPLSGNTIYF
TRBJ1-1 - TRBV20-1 TRBD1 TGCAGGGTAGACAGGGGACCTGAAGCTTTCTTT CRVDRGPEAFF
TRBJ2-7 - TRBV30 TRBD1 TGTGCCTGTGGGACAGATATTGAGCAGTACTTC CACGTDIEQYF
TRBJ1-6 - TRBV19 - TGTGCCAGTAGCCGTACGAGCTATAATTCACCCCTCCACTTT CASSRTSYNSPLHF
TRBJ2-5 - TRBV7-9 - TGTGCCAGCAGCTGGAGCAGGGACCAAGAGACCCAGTACTTC CASSWSRDQETQYF
TRBJ1-3 - TRBV6-5 - TGTGCCACCCAGGAGGGAAGCTCTGGAAACACCATATATTTT CATQEGSSGNTIYF
TRBJ1-5 - TRBV6-1 - TGTGCCAGCAGTGACGGGAATCAGCCCCAGCATTTT CASSDGNQPQHF
TRBJ2-7 - TRBV5-1 TRBD2 TGCGCCAGCAGCACAACTAGCGGGGCTTACGAGCAGTACTTC CASSTTSGAYEQYF
TRBJ2-3 - TRBV6-4 - TGTGCCAGCAGCAGGACAGATACTAGCACAGATACGCAGTATTTT CASSRTDTSTDTQYF
TRBJ2-1 - TRBV5-1 TRBD1 TGCGCCAGCAGCTTGGCCCCAGGGGGCAATGAGCAGTTCTTC CASSLAPGGNEQFF
TRBJ2-5 once TRBV5-1 TRBD2 TGCGCCAGCAGCTTGAGGGGACTAGCGGGGGGGCCGGAAGAGACCCAGTACTTC CASSLRGLAGGPEETQYF
TRBJ1-5 - TRBV4-1 - TGCGCCAGCAGCCAAGAGGGGGCCCAGCCCCAGCATTTT CASSQEGAQPQHF
TRBJ1-1 - TRBV19 TRBD1 TGTGCCAGTAGTTCGAGGGGGCGTTCGATCCAGAACACTGAAGCTTTCTTT CASSSRGRSIQNTEAFF
TRBJ1-2 once TRBV27 - TGTGCCAGCAGCACAAGACAGGAATCTAACTATGGCTACACCTTC CASSTRQESNYGYTF
TRBJ2-7 - TRBV29-1 TRBD1 TGCAGCGTTCGGGACAGGGGATACGAGCAGTACTTC CSVRDRGYEQYF
TRBJ1-1 - TRBV7-9 TRBD1 TGTGCCAGCAGGGACAGGGAGAACACTGAAGCTTTCTTT CASRDRENTEAFF
TRBJ2-3 - TRBV5-4 TRBD2 TGTGCCAGCAGCTTGGGTAGCGGGGCCACAGATACGCAGTATTTT CASSLGSGATDTQYF
TRBJ1-4 - TRBV9 - TGTGCCAGCAGCGTTAGGGGGGGGGATGGCGAAAAACTGTTTTTT CASSVRGGDGEKLFF
TRBJ2-7 - TRBV27 - TGTGCCAGCAGTCATCCTCTGGAGGAGCAGTACTTC CASSHPLEEQYF
TRBJ2-3 - TRBV13 - TGTGCCAGCAGCTCCGACCTCGGGGACATGGGCACAGATACGCAGTATTTT CASSSDLGDMGTDTQYF
TRBJ1-2 - TRBV19 TRBD1 TGTGCCAGTAGTAAGGGACAGGGCCTGGGCTACACCTTC CASSKGQGLGYTF
TRBJ2-1 once TRBV13 - TGTGCCAGCAGCCCGTCGGACAGAGAGTACAATGAGCAGTTCTTC CASSPSDREYNEQFF
TRBJ1-3 - TRBV5-1 - TGCGCCAGCACTGACACTTCTGGAAACACCATATATTTT CASTDTSGNTIYF
TRBJ1-1 - TRBV7-9 - TGTGCCAGCAGCGTCGGACAACTGGGGTCTGAAGCTTTCTTT CASSVGQLGSEAFF
TRBJ1-2 - TRBV6-6 - TGTGCCAGCAGTTATGAAAGGCCGGGAGCGGCTGGCTACACCTTC CASSYERPGAAGYTF
TRBJ2-7 - TRBV5-1 TRBD1 TGCGCCAGCAGCCCGGGACAGGGGTCCGAGCAGTACTTC CASSPGQGSEQYF
TRBJ2-1 - TRBV6-5 TRBD1 TGTGCCAGCAGCCCGGGACAGATCAATGAGCAGTTCTTC CASSPGQINEQFF
TRBJ1-2 few TRBV5-6 - TGTGCCAGCACCGGCCGGATGGGGGCCGACTATGGCTACACCTTC CASTGRMGADYGYTF
TRBJ1-5 - TRBV9 - TGTGCCAGCAGCCTCCGGGACTGGGATCAGCCCCAGCATTTT CASSLRDWDQPQHF
TRBJ1-3 - TRBV9 - TGTGCCAGCAGCGTATGGCTTGGAAACACCATATATTTT CASSVWLGNTIYF
TRBJ1-6 - TRBV6-5 - TGTGCCAGCAGTTACTCCCCTGATGTAGTGAGGCTCCACTTT CASSYSPDVVRLHF
TRBJ2-1 - TRBV7-8 - TGTGCCAGCAGCTTGAGTGCGCACGTCTCCTACAATGAGCAGTTCTTC CASSLSAHVSYNEQFF
TRBJ2-5 - TRBV2 TRBD2 TGTGCCAGCAGTGGACTAGCGGGGGCACAAGAGACCCAGTACTTC CASSGLAGAQETQYF
TRBJ2-7 - TRBV10-3 TRBD1 TGTGCCATCAGTGATAGAGACAGGGCCTACGAGCAGTACTTC CAISDRDRAYEQYF
TRBJ1-2 - TRBV18 - TGTGCCAGCTCACCACGGGTAGGGGATTTCAACTATGGCTACACCTTC CASSPRVGDFNYGYTF